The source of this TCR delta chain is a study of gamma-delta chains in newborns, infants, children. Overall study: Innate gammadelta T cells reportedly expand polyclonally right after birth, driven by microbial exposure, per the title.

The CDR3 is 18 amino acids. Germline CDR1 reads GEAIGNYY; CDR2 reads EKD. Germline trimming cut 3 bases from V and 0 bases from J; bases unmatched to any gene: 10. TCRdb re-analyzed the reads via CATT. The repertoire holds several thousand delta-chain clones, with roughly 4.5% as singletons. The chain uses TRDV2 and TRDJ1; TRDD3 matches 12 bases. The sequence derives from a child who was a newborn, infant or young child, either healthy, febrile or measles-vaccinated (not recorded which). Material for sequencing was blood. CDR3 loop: CACDSILGDTPYTDKLIF. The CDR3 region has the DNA TGTGCCTGTGACTCAATACTGGGGGATACCCCGTACACCGATAAACTCATCTTT.